Presented here are 11 T cell receptor beta chains from one specimen sequenced in a study of cytomegalovirus exposure and HLA in healthy donors. It was with 60 Vbeta and 13 Jbeta primers that the PCR ran. Some clones are missing from TCRdb's copy, which holds only in-frame ones; the method was immunoSEQ multiplex PCR. The sample lists about 96,000 clones; 65% to 80% were seen once. Sample: PBMCs. The receptor source for this set is a woman in her sixties or seventies in good health and CMV-seropositive.

A note on this clone: A junction end diverges from the germline sequence, so it may reflect a read error. The V and J genes are TRBV5-1 and TRBJ1-2; D uncertain. CDR3 length equals 14 residues. CDR1 and CDR2 (germline): SGHRS, YFSETQ. DNA for the CDR3: TGCGCCAGCAGCTTCGCGGGTAGTGGTTATGGCCACACCTTC. It is translated as CASSFAGSGYGHTF.

The genes are TRBV18 and TRBJ1-1; D perhaps matches TRBD1 (5 bases). CDR1 and CDR2 from the germline V gene are KGHSH and LQKENI. The CDR3 sequence is 13 residues long. V was cut by 2 bases and J by 2 bases, with 6 bases left in between. This chain's CDR3 is CASSPGANTEAFF. The CDR3 DNA follows: TGTGCCAGCTCACCAGGGGCTAACACTGAAGCTTTCTTT.

J is TRBJ1-2 and V is TRBV27, with TRBD1 as a possible D gene (6 bases). V was shortened by 0 bases and J by 6 bases, with 11 bases between the two germline ends. Germline values: CDR1 MNHEY, CDR2 SMNVEV (reference sequence). The CDR3 is 14 residues long. DNA of the CDR3: TGTGCCAGCAGTTTATCGTTAACAGGGAATGGCTACACCTTC. This sequence encodes CASSLSLTGNGYTF.

V usage is TRBV27 and J usage is TRBJ2-1; 7 bases fit TRBD1. Trimming at V came to 5 bases and at J to 4 bases, leaving 5 bases not matched to a gene. The CDR3 runs 14 residues. Per the germline V gene, CDR1 is MNHEY and CDR2 is SMNVEV (reference sequence). CDR3 residues: CASSPLDRYNEQFF. CDR3 DNA: TGTGCCAGCAGTCCTCTGGACAGGTACAATGAGCAGTTCTTC.

V is TRBV9 and J is TRBJ2-3; tentatively, D is TRBD2 (6 bases). Trimming stripped 0 bases from V and 2 bases from J, with 10 bases between. This CDR3 contains 15 residues. Germline V lookup: CDR1 SGDLS, CDR2 YYNGEE. CDR3 amino acids: CASSVVGGTTDTQYF. CDR3 sequence (DNA): TGTGCCAGCAGCGTAGTGGGCGGGACCACAGATACGCAGTATTTT.

The CDR3, as DNA: TGTGCCAGCAGCTTGTTGCTGGACAGCAGCTCCTACGAGCAGTACTTC. It encodes CASSLLLDSSSYEQYF. The chain joins TRBV5-8 to TRBJ2-7; a possible D gene is TRBD1 (6 bases). Germline V gene data show CDR1 as SGHTS and CDR2 as YDEGEE. With 1 base removed from V and 0 bases from J, the gap between germline ends came to 14 bases. The CDR3 runs to 16 residues.

The chain joins TRBV10-1 to TRBJ1-2; D possibly corresponds to TRBD1 (5 bases). This CDR3 region has 13 residues. Germline V lookup: CDR1 WNHNN, CDR2 SYGVQD (reference sequence). The V end was cut by 3 bases, the J end by 4 bases, with 9 bases between. The chain's CDR3 is CASSDGHSYGYTF. CDR3 DNA sequence: TGCGCCAGCAGTGATGGACACTCCTATGGCTACACCTTC.

The chain couples TRBV28 to TRBJ2-7; TRBD2 matches 14 bases. CDR1 is MDHEN and CDR2 is SYDVKM in the germline V gene. CDR3 length: 21 amino acids. Trimming took 3 bases from V and 4 from J; bases not matched to a gene: 20. This CDR3 is CASSFYPIHSGTSGRGYEQYF. CDR3 coding DNA: TGTGCCAGCAGTTTTTACCCTATACATTCCGGGACTAGCGGGAGAGGGTACGAGCAGTACTTC.

In its sample, this clone was seen once. The rearrangement uses TRBV2 and TRBJ2-5; 9 nucleotides align to TRBD2. The CDR3 is made up of 14 amino acids. After removal of 7 bases from V and 5 bases from J, the junction contained 8 bases not matched to a gene. Germline loops: CDR1 SNHLY, CDR2 FYNNEI. Written as DNA, the CDR3 is TGTGCCAGCAAATCTAGCGGGGTCGGTGAGACCCAGTACTTC. Amino acid sequence: CASKSSGVGETQYF.

The chain has TRBV28 and TRBJ2-1; 9 positions match TRBD2. The length of the CDR3 is 16 residues. Germline assignment: CDR1 MDHEN and CDR2 SYDVKM. V dropped 4 bases and J dropped 0; count of bases not matched to a gene: 4. Here the CDR3 DNA reads TGTGCCAGCAGTTCTAGCGGGACAAGCTCCTACAATGAGCAGTTCTTC. Amino acid sequence: CASSSSGTSSYNEQFF.

The rearrangement uses TRBV19 and TRBJ2-3, with 8 bases matching TRBD1. Germline assignment: CDR1 LNHDA and CDR2 SQIVND (reference sequence). CDR3 length: 16 amino acids. With 1 base clipped from V and 1 base from J, the junction kept 4 bases outside the gene matches. The CDR3 DNA follows: TGTGCCAGTAGTATAGGGACAGGGTTGGGCACAGATACGCAGTATTTT. This gives the protein CASSIGTGLGTDTQYF.